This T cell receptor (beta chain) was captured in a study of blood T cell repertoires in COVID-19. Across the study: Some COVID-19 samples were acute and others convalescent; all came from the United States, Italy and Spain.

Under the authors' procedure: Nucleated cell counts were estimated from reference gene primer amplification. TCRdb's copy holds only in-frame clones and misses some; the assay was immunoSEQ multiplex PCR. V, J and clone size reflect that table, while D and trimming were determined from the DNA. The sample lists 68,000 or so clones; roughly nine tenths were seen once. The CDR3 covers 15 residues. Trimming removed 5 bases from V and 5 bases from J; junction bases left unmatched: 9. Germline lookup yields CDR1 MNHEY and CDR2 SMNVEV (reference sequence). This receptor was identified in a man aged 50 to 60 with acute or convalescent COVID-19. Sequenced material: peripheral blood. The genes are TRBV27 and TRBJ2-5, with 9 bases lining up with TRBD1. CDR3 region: CASSLAGTGSETQYF. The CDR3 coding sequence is TGTGCCAGCAGTCTAGCCGGGACAGGGAGTGAGACCCAGTACTTC.